This T cell receptor (beta chain) was observed in a study of radiation and T cells in renal cell carcinoma. The assay was immunoSEQ multiplex PCR, and TCRdb's table has in-frame clones only and misses some. The data contain approximately 23,000 clones, 40% to 55% of them singletons. Whole-study findings and limits: Compared with controls, irradiated tumors showed greater TCR clonality. In blood, top tumor clones expanded by 2 weeks, shrinking by 4.

Sample treatment: 15 Gy SBRT to primary tumor, nephrectomy 4 weeks later. On this clone: The antigen is unknown.

V dropped 4 bases and J dropped 5 bases, with 11 bases sitting between them. The CDR3 loop spans 14 amino acids. CDR1 is LNHDA and CDR2 is SQIVND in the germline V gene (reference sequence). The chain recombines TRBV19 with TRBJ1-4; D is ambiguous. Sample: tumor tissue, taken from a patient whose treatment included radiotherapy and nephrectomy. The receptor comes from a woman aged 45-59 years with renal cell carcinoma. The CDR3 spells CASSTGKFNEKLFF. As DNA, the CDR3 is TGTGCCAGTAGTACGGGGAAGTTCAATGAAAAACTGTTTTTT.